A selection of T cell receptor beta chains follows, all from one sample in a study of chemoradiotherapy in HPV16-positive cancers. Method: immunoSEQ multiplex PCR; TCRdb's copy keeps in-frame clones and lacks some. Of more than 500 clones in the sample, roughly 82% were seen once. Specimen: tumor tissue, collected from a patient who underwent chemoradiotherapy. The source of these receptors is a human donor with HPV-associated anogenital cancer. The CDR3 runs from the conserved cysteine through the conserved F or W. Part of the rows lack a size; the others show once, few, many or a class for expanded clones.

few,TRBJ1-1,TRBV20-1,CSGGGNTEAFF
NA,TRBJ1-2,TRBV7-2,CASSQTQGGVHGGYTF
NA,TRBJ2-3,TRBV4-2,CASSQDKRGADTQYF
NA,TRBJ1-1,TRBV7-2,CASSLGGQGKTEAFF
NA,TRBJ2-2,TRBV18,CASSPLTAYINTGELFF
NA,TRBJ2-6,TRBV22-1,CPGSRGEQSRANVLTF
NA,TRBJ1-1,TRBV5-1,CASSSPGGREAFF
NA,TRBJ2-3,TRBV5-1,CASSFVGLADFTDTQYF
few,TRBJ2-3,TRBV5-1,CASSLGDSRADTQYF
NA,TRBJ2-7,TRBV28,CASNPTRTYEQYF
NA,TRBJ1-1,TRBV7-2,CASSFQGLNTEAFF
NA,TRBJ2-3,TRBV11-2,CASSLDRTTDTQYF
NA,TRBJ2-3,TRBV19,CASSIRSSRVDTQYF
NA,TRBJ1-2,TRBV4-3,CASSQERGSYGYTF
NA,TRBJ2-2,TRBV15,CATSRESGTGELFF
once,TRBJ2-3,TRBV27,CASRTGAVDTQYF
few,TRBJ2-1,TRBV29-1,CSVDREDSYNEQFF
NA,TRBJ2-3,TRBV5-1,CASSRDPTDTQYF
NA,TRBJ1-4,TRBV7-2,CASSFGTDNEKLFF
NA,TRBJ2-3,TRBV19,CASTGSGRLNTQYF
NA,TRBJ1-1,TRBV20-1,CSAWDPNEAFF
NA,TRBJ1-3,TRBV5-5,CASSLRGDPGNTIYF
NA,TRBJ1-1,TRBV28,CASSLIWGRASPNTEAFF
NA,TRBJ2-2,TRBV7-6,CASSGVTTGELFF
NA,TRBJ2-3,TRBV30,CAWSVELVTDTQYF
NA,TRBJ1-3,TRBV4-1,CASSQVLPGRRNTIYF
few,TRBJ2-5,TRBV7-9,CASSLPFSGQETQYF
NA,TRBJ2-1,TRBV5-1,CASSLGLAGYNEQFF
NA,TRBJ1-1,TRBV7-9,CASSLLFLGDTEAFF
once,TRBJ2-6,TRBV29-1,CSVELRVAGANVLTF
NA,TRBJ2-2,TRBV2,CASSRTSNGPGELFF
once,TRBJ1-2,TRBV5-4,CASSSEPAANYGYTF
NA,TRBJ2-7,TRBV28,CASSLAGALYEQYF
NA,TRBJ2-7,TRBV5-1,CASSLAGGFREQYF
NA,TRBJ1-2,TRBV6-5,CASSRITGHEGSYTF
NA,TRBJ2-1,TRBV21-1,CASSLTSGVYNEQFF
NA,TRBJ2-3,TRBV30,CAWSVGGATDTQYF
NA,TRBJ2-3,TRBV7-9,CASSLRLAGAIDTQYF
NA,TRBJ2-1,TRBV2,CASSETGDEQFF
NA,TRBJ2-6,TRBV5-4,CASSFDGTGANVLTF
few,TRBJ1-2,TRBV27,CASSLFGRGDYGYTF
NA,TRBJ1-2,TRBV7-6,CASSPRQGPYGYTF
NA,TRBJ1-1,TRBV9,CASSGPTRDTEAFF
NA,TRBJ1-6,TRBV7-9,CASSLEQDNSPLHF
few,TRBJ2-1,TRBV27,CASSLQLPQGALSYNEQFF
few,TRBJ1-2,TRBV27,CASSPGPTYGYTF
NA,TRBJ2-7,TRBV5-1,CASSSKNEQYF
NA,TRBJ2-1,TRBV9,CASSAYLGGEDNEQFF
NA,TRBJ2-1,TRBV9,CASSSRDIMNEQFF
NA,TRBJ1-1,TRBV28,CASSPPGGWAGAPTAFF
NA,TRBJ2-7,TRBV14,CASSQVRGTEQYF
NA,TRBJ2-7,TRBV19,CASSTSGTVPYEQYF
NA,TRBJ2-1,TRBV7-8,CASSLTLNPYNEQFF
NA,TRBJ1-1,TRBV7-2,CASSLDWGGDTEAFF
NA,TRBJ2-3,TRBV11-3,CASSSRVEPDTQYF
NA,TRBJ1-2,TRBV7-9,CASSRIFFNYGYTF
NA,TRBJ2-3,TRBV4-1,CASSRSPGEYTDTQYF
NA,TRBJ1-1,TRBV28,CASSFPPNTEAFF
NA,TRBJ1-2,TRBV6-1,CASSDFGTGGANGYTF